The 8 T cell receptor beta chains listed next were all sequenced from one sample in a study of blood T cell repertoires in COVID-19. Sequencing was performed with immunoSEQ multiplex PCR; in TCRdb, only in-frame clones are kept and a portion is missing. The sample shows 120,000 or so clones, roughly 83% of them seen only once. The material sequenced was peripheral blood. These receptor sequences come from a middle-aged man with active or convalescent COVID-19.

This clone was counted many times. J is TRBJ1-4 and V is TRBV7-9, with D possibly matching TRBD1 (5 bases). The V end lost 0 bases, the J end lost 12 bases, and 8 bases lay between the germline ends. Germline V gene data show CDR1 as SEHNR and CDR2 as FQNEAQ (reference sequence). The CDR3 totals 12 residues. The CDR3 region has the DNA TGTGCCAGCAGCTTAGCGGAAGGGGAACTGTTTTTT. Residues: CASSLAEGELFF.

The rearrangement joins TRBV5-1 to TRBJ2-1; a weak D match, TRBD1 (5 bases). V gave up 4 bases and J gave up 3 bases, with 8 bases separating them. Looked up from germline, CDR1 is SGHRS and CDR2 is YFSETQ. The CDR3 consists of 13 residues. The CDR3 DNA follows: TGCGCCAGCAGCCTGGACAACTACAATGAGCAGTTCTTC. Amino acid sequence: CASSLDNYNEQFF.

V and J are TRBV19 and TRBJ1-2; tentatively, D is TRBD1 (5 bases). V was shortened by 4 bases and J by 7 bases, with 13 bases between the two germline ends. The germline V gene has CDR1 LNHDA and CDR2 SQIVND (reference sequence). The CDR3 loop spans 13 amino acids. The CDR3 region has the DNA TGTGCCAGTAGTAGGTCCCAGGGAGGTGGCTACACCTTC. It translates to CASSRSQGGGYTF.

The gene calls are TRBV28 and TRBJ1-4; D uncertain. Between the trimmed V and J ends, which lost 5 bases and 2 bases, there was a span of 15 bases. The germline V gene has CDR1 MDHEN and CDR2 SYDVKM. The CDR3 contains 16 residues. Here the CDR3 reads CASSQRGRVTNEKLFF. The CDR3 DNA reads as TGTGCCAGCAGTCAACGTGGGAGGGTTACTAATGAAAAACTGTTTTTT.

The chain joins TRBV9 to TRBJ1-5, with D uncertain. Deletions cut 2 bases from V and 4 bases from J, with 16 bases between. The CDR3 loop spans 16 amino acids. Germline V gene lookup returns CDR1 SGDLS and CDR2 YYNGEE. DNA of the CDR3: TGTGCCAGCAGCGTCGGATTGGGAGGAGGGAATCAGCCCCAGCATTTT. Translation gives CASSVGLGGGNQPQHF.

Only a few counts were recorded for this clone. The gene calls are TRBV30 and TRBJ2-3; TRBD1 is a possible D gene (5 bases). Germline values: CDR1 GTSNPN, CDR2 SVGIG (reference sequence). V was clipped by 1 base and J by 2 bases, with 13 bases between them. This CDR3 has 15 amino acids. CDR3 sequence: CAWSEGIRYTDTQYF. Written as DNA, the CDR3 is TGTGCCTGGAGTGAGGGGATTAGGTACACAGATACGCAGTATTTT.

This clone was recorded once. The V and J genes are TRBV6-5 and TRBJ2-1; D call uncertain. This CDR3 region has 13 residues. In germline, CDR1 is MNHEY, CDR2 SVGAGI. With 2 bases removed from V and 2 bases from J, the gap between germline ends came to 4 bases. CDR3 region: CASSYRAYNEQFF. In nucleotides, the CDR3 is TGTGCCAGCAGTTACCGAGCCTACAATGAGCAGTTCTTC.

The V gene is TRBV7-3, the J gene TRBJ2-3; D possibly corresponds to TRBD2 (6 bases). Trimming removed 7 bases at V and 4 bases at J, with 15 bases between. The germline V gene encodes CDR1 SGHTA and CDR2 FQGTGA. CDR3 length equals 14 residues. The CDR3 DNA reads TGTGCCAGCACCCCGGGGGTCGAATCAGATACGCAGTATTTT. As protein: CASTPGVESDTQYF.